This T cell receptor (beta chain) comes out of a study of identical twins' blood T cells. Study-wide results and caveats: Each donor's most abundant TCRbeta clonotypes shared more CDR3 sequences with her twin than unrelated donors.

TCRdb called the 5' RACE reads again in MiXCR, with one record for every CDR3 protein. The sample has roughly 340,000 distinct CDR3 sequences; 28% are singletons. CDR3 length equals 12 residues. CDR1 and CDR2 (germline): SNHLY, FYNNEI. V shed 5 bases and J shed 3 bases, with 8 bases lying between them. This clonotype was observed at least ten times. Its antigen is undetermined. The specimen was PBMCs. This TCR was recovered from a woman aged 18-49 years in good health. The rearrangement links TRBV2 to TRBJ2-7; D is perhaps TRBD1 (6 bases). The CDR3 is CASSPQGYEQYF. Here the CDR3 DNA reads TGTGCCAGCAGTCCACAGGGCTACGAGCAGTACTTC.